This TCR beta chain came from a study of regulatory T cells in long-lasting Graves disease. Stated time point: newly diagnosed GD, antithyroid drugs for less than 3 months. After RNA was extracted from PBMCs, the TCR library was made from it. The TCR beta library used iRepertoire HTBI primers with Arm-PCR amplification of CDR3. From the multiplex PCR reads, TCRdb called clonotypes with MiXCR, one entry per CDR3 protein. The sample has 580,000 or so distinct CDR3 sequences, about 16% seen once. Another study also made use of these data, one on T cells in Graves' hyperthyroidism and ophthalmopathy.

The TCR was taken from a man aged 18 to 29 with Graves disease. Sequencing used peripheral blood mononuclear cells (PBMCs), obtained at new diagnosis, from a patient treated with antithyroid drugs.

CDR3 region: CASSSYPYKQFF. The CDR3 DNA sequence: TGTGCCAGCAGCTCCTACCCGTACAAGCAGTTCTTC. V gene TRBV7-9 combines with J gene TRBJ2-1; no firm D call. The CDR3 covers 12 residues. CDR1 is SEHNR and CDR2 is FQNEAQ in the germline V gene (reference sequence). V was shortened by 4 bases and J by 11 bases, with 12 bases between the two germline ends.